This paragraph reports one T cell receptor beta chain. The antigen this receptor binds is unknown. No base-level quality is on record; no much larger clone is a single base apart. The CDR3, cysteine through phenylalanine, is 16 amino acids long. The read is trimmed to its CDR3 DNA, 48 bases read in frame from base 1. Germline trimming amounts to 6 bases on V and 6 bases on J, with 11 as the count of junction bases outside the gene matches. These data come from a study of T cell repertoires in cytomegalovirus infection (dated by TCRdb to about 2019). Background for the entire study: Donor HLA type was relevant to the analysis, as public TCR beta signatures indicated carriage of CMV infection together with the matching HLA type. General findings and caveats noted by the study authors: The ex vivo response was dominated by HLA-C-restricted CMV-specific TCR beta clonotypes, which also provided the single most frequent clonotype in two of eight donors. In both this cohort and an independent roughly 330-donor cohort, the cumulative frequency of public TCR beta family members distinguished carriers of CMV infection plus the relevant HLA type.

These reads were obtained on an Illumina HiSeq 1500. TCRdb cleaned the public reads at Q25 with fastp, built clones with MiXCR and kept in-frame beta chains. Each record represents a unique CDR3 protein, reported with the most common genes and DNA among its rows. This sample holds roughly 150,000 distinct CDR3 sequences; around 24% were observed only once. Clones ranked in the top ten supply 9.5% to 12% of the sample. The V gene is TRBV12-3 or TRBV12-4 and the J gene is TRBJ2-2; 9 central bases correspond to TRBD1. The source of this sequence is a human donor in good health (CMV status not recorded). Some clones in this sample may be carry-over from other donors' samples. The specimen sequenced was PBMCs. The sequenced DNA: TGTGCCAGCAGGCCCCCGGGACAGGGAGGGGCCGGGGAGCTGTTTTTT. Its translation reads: CASRPPGQGGAGELFF.